The clone carrying this T cell receptor beta chain was observed a handful of times. RNA was isolated and reverse transcribed to cDNA, the sequencing template. Sequencing was performed with immunoSEQ multiplex PCR; in TCRdb, only in-frame clones are kept and a portion is missing. The table shows 100,000 to 150,000 clones, with about 47% occurring only once. This record comes from a study of CD8+ T cells in alopecia areata. The length of the CDR3 is 14 residues. Per germline, CDR1 MNHEY and CDR2 SMNVEV (reference sequence). V was pared by 4 bases and J by 8 bases, with 12 bases between. This material consisted of CD8+ T cells sorted from blood, taken at week 0. The source is a human donor with alopecia areata. V is TRBV27 and J is TRBJ1-6; TRBD1 might be the D (5 bases). In DNA form, the CDR3 reads TGTGCCAGCAGTTCGATCGGGGACGATTCACCCCTCCACTTT. It codes for CASSSIGDDSPLHF.